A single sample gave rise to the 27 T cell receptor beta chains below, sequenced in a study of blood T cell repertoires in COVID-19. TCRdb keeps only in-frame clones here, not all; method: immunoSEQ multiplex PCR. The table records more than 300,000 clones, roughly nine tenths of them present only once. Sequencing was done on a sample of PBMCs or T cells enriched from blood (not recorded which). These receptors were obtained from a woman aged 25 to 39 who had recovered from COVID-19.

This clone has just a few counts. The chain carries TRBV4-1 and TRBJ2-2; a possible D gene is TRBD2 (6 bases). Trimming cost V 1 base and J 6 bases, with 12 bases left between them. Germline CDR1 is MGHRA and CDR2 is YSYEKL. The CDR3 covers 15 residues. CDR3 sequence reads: CASSQGGLRAGELFF. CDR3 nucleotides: TGCGCCAGCAGCCAAGGGGGACTTAGGGCCGGGGAGCTGTTTTTT.

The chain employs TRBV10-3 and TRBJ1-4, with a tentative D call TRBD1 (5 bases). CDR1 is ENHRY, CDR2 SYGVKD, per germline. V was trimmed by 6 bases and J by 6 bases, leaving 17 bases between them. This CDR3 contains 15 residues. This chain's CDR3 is CAISPGGGMDEKLFF. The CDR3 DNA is TGTGCCATCAGCCCGGGGGGAGGGATGGATGAAAAACTGTTTTTT.

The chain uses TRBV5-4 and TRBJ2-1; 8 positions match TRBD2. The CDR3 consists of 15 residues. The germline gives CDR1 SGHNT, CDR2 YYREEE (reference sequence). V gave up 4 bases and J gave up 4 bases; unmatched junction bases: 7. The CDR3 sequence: CASSQERENYNEQFF. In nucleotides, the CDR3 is TGTGCCAGCAGCCAAGAGCGGGAGAATTACAATGAGCAGTTCTTC.

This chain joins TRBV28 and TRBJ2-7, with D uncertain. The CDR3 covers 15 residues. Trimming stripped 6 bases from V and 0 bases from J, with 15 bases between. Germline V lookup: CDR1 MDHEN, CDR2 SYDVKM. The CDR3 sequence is CASSSPFRSSYEQYF. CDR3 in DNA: TGTGCCAGCAGCTCCCCCTTCCGGAGCTCCTACGAGCAGTACTTC.

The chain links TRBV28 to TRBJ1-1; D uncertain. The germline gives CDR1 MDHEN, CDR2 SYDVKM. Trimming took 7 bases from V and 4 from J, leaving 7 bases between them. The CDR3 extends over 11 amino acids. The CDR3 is CASKLSTEAFF. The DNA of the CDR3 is TGTGCCAGCAAGTTGAGCACTGAAGCTTTCTTT. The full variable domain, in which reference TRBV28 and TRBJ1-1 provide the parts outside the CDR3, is DVKVTQSSRYLVKRTGEKVFLECVQDMDHENMFWYRQDPGLGLRLIYFSYDVKMKEKGDIPEGYSVSREKKERFSLILESASTNQTSMYLCASKLSTEAFFGQGTRLTVV.

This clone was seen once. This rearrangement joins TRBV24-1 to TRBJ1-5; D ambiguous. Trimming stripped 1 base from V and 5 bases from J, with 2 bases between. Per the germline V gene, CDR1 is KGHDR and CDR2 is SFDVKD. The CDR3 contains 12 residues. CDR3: CATSDFDQPQHF. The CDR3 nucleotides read TGTGCCACCAGTGATTTCGATCAGCCCCAGCATTTT.

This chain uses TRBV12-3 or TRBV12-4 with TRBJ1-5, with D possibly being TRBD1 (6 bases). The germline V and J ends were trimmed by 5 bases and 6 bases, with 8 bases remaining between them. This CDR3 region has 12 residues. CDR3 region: CASSRQVQPQHF. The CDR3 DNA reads TGTGCCAGCAGTAGACAGGTTCAGCCCCAGCATTTT.

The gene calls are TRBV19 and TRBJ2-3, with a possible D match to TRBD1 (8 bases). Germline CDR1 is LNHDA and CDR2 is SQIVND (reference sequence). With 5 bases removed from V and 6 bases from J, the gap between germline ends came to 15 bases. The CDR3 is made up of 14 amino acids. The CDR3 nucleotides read TGTGCCAGTAGTTGGACAGGGCGGGGGGATACGCAGTATTTT. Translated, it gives CASSWTGRGDTQYF.

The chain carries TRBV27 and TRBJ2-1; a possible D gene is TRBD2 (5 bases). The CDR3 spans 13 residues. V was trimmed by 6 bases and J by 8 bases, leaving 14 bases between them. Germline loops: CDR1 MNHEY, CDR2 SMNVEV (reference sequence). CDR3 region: CASSDEGADEQFF. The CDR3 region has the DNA TGTGCCAGCAGCGACGAGGGTGCTGATGAGCAGTTCTTC.

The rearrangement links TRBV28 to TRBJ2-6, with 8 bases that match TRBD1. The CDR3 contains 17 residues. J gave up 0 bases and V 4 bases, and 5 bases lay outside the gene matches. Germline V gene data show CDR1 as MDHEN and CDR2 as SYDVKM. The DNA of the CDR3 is TGTGCCAGCAGTTCGTGGACAGGGAGCTCTGGGGCCAACGTCCTGACTTTC. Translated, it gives CASSSWTGSSGANVLTF.

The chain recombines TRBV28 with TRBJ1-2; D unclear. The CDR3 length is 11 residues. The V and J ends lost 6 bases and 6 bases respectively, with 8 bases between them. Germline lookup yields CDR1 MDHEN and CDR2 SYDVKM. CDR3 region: CASSDADGYTF. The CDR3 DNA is TGTGCCAGCAGCGACGCGGATGGCTACACCTTC.

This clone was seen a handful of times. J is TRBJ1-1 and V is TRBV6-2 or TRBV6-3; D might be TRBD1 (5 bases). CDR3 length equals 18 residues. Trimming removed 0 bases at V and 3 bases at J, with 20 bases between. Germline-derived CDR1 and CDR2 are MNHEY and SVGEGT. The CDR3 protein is CASSYSEGLSHSYTEAFF. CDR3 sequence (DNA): TGTGCCAGCAGTTACTCGGAGGGACTCTCCCATTCCTACACTGAAGCTTTCTTT.

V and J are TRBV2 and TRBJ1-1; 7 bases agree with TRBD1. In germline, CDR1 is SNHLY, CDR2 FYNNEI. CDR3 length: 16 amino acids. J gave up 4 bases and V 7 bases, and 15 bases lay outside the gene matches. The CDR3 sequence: CASKAQGGYRSTEAFF. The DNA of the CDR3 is TGTGCCAGCAAGGCCCAGGGGGGCTACCGGAGCACTGAAGCTTTCTTT.

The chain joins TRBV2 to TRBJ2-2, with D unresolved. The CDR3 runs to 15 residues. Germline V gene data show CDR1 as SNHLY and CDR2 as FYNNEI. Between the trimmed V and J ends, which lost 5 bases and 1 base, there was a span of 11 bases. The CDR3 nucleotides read TGTGCCAGCAGTCGAGGAAGCGTGAACACCGGGGAGCTGTTTTTT. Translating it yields CASSRGSVNTGELFF.

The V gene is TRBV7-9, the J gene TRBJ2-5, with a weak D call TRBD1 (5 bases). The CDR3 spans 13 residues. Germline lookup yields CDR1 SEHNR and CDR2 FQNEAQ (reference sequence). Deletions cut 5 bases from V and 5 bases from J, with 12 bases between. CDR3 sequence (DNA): TGTGCCAGCAGCCTAGGGGCAGACGAGACCCAGTACTTC. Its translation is CASSLGADETQYF.

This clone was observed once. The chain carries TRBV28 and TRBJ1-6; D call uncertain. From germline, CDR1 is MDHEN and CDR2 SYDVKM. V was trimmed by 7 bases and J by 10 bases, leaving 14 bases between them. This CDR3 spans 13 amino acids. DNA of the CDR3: TGTGCCAGCACTGCCAGACTTACATCACCCCTCCACTTT. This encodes CASTARLTSPLHF. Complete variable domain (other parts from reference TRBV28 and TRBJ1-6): DVKVTQSSRYLVKRTGEKVFLECVQDMDHENMFWYRQDPGLGLRLIYFSYDVKMKEKGDIPEGYSVSREKKERFSLILESASTNQTSMYLCASTARLTSPLHFGNGTRLTVT.

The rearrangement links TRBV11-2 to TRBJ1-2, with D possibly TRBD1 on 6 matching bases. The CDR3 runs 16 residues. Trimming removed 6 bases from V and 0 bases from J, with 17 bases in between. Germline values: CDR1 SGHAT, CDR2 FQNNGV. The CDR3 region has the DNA TGTGCCAGCAGACAACCGGGACAACGAGCTAACTATGGCTACACCTTC. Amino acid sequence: CASRQPGQRANYGYTF. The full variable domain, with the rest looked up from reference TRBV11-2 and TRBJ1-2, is EAGVAQSPRYKIIEKRQSVAFWCNPISGHATLYWYQQILGQGPKLLIQFQNNGVVDDSQLPKDRFSAERLKGVDSTLKIQPAKLEDSAVYLCASRQPGQRANYGYTFGSGTRLTVV.

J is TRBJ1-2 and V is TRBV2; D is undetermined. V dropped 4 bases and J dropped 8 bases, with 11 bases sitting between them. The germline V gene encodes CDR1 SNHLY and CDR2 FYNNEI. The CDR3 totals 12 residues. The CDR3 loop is CASSGAPRGYTF. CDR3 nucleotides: TGTGCCAGCAGTGGGGCGCCCCGAGGCTACACCTTC.

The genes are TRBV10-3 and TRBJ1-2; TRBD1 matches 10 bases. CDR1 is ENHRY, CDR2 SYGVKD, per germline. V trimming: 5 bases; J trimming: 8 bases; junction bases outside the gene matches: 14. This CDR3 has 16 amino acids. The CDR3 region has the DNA TGTGCCATCAGTCCAATCCGGGACAGGGGACAGGAAGGCTACACCTTC. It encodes CAISPIRDRGQEGYTF.

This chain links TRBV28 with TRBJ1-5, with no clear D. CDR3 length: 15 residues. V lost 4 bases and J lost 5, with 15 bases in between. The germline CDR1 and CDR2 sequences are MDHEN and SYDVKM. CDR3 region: CASSWALGKDQPQHF. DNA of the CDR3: TGTGCCAGCAGTTGGGCCCTCGGGAAGGATCAGCCCCAGCATTTT.

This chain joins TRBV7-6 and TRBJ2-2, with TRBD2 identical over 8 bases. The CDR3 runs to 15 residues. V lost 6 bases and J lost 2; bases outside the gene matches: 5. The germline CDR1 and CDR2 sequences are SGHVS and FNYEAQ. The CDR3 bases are TGTGCCAGCAGTCAGCGGGAGCCTAACACCGGGGAGCTGTTTTTT. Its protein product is CASSQREPNTGELFF.

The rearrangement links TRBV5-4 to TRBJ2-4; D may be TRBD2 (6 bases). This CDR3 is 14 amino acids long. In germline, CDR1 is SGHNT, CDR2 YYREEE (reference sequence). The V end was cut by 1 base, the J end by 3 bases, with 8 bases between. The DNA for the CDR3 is TGTGCCAGCAGCTTGCCGGGAGACAAAAACATTCAGTACTTC. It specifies CASSLPGDKNIQYF.

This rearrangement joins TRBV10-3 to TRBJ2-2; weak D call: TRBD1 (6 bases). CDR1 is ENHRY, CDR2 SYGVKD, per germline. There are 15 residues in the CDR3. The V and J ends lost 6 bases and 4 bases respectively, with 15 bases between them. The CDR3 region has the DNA TGTGCCATCAGAACCGACAGGCTCCCCACCGGGGAGCTGTTTTTT. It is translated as CAIRTDRLPTGELFF.

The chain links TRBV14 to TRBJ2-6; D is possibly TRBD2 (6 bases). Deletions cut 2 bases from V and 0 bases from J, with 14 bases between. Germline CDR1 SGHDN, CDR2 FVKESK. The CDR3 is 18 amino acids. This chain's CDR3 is CASSQRLGIYSGANVLTF. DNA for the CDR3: TGTGCCAGCAGCCAAAGACTAGGGATCTACTCTGGGGCCAACGTCCTGACTTTC.

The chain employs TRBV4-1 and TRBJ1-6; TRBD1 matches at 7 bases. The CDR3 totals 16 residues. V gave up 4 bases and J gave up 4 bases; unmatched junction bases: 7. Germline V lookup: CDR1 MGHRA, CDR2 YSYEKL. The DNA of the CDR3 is TGCGCCAGCAGCCCTGGGACAGAAAGATATAATTCACCCCTCCACTTT. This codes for CASSPGTERYNSPLHF.

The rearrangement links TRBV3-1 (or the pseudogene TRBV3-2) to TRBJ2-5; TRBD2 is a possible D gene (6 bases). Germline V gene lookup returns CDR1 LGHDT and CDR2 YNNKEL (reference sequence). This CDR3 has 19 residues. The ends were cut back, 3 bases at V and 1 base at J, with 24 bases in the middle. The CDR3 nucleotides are TGTGCCAGCAGCCACCCAAAAGGAGCGGGTCCCGCTTCCCAAGAGACCCAGTACTTC. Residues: CASSHPKGAGPASQETQYF.

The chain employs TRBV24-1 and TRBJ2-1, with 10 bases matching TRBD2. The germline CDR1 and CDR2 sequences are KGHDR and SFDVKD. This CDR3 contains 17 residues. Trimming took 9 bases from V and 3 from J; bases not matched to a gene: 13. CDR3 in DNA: TGTGCCACCCAGATGAGCGGGGGGGTTCGATTCTACAATGAGCAGTTCTTC. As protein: CATQMSGGVRFYNEQFF.